Sequencing of this T cell receptor beta chain was carried out in a study of shared clonotypes between healthy human individuals. Study observations and caveats: Larger richness was generally estimated for naive than memory subsets.

DNA at approximately 200 ng, 25,000 to 30,000 T cell genomes, went into sorted-subset replicate PCRs. Libraries were prepared by immunoSEQ multiplex PCR; TCRdb keeps only in-frame clonotypes and omits some of them. Here the sample spans nearly 1,000,000 clones, approximately 80% being singletons. This CDR3 is 16 amino acids long. Trimming stripped 3 bases from V and 0 bases from J, with 12 bases between. The germline V gene encodes CDR1 MRHNA and CDR2 SNTAGT. A note on this clone: Its antigen is unidentified.

The sample consisted of memory CD4+ T cells sorted from blood. Subset here: CD45RA-negative fraction. The sequence came from a young man in good health. The V call is TRBV6-4, the J call TRBJ2-1; tentatively, D is TRBD1 or TRBD2 (5 bases each). CDR3 DNA sequence: TGTGCCAGCAGTGAGGGACCCTACCCCTCCTACAATGAGCAGTTCTTC. It specifies CASSEGPYPSYNEQFF.